These 3 T cell receptor beta chains were sequenced from one sample in a study of long-term antiretroviral therapy in people with HIV. Samples were assayed with immunoSEQ v3.0 at survey level. Method: immunoSEQ multiplex PCR; TCRdb's copy keeps in-frame clones and lacks some. The table includes roughly 23,000 clones, around 84% detected once. Sample: unsorted PBMCs, taken 1.9 years after starting antiretroviral therapy. Receptor source: a woman in her 50s with HIV.

V is TRBV27 and J is TRBJ2-5; D perhaps matches TRBD2 (5 bases). CDR1 is MNHEY, CDR2 SMNVEV, per germline (reference sequence). Trimming took 3 bases from V and 7 from J, leaving 15 bases between them. The CDR3 extends over 14 amino acids. For the CDR3, the DNA is TGTGCCAGCAGTTTGAGAGGGTCCGGTACGACCCAGTACTTC. As protein: CASSLRGSGTTQYF.

The chain combines TRBV6-4 with TRBJ1-5; no clear D gene. This CDR3 is 13 amino acids long. Trimming shortened V by 7 bases and J by 0 bases, and 7 bases separated the two germline ends. Germline values: CDR1 MRHNA, CDR2 SNTAGT. CDR3 sequence reads: CASTPVSNQPQHF. The CDR3 region has the DNA TGTGCCAGCACGCCAGTTAGCAATCAGCCCCAGCATTTT.

V usage is TRBV4-1 and J usage is TRBJ2-3, with TRBD2 matching over 7 bases. J gave up 5 bases and V 3 bases, and 2 bases lay outside the gene matches. CDR1 is MGHRA and CDR2 is YSYEKL in the germline V gene. This CDR3 spans 13 amino acids. CDR3 nucleotide sequence: TGCGCCAGCAGCCACGAGCGGGGAGATACGCAGTATTTT. Amino acids: CASSHERGDTQYF.